Shown below are 3 T cell receptor beta chains from a single sample sequenced in a study of regulatory T cells in long-lasting Graves disease (TCRdb year 2021). The receptor library was made with multiplex PCR. The listed sequencing device is Illumina HiSeq 4000. To build TCR beta libraries, CDR3 regions were amplified by Arm-PCR using iRepertoire HTBI primers. TCRdb reran the public reads through fastp at Q25 and MiXCR, keeping productive beta chains. Each entry is one CDR3 protein sequence, shown with its most common DNA and genes. The sample yields more than 300,000 distinct CDR3 sequences; 20% to 25% were counted once. In total, the top ten clones hold about 27% of the sample. The time point label here, explained by the study, means: persistent/refractory GD, antithyroid drugs over 5 years with positive TRAb. RNA was extracted from PBMCs in TRIzol for both TCR sequencing and RNA sequencing. Sequencing was performed on peripheral blood mononuclear cells (PBMCs), taken when the disease was refractory, from a patient treated with antithyroid drugs. Receptors were obtained from a woman between 35 and 50 years old with Graves disease. Donor details come from another sample of the same person, matched by shared clones.

The V and J genes are TRBV5-1 and TRBJ2-2; D not resolved. This CDR3 has 15 amino acids. Germline V gene lookup returns CDR1 SGHRS and CDR2 YFSETQ. Trimming took off 4 bases at V and 1 base at J, with 11 bases between the two ends. DNA of the CDR3: TGCGCCAGCAGCCCTTCCGGGCAGAACACCGGGGAGCTGTTTTTT. Translated: CASSPSGQNTGELFF.

Ten or more counts support this clonotype. The chain joins TRBV11-2 to TRBJ2-7; 7 bases map to TRBD2. The CDR3 extends over 15 amino acids. Losses at the gene ends were 4 bases for V and 2 bases for J; bases not matched to a gene: 8. Germline V gene sequence: CDR1 SGHAT, CDR2 FQNNGV. CDR3 coding DNA: TGTGCCAGCAGCTACGGCGGGAGTCGCCCCTACGAGCAGTACTTC. This encodes CASSYGGSRPYEQYF.

Many counts were recorded for this clonotype. V is TRBV27 and J is TRBJ1-2, with a tentative D call TRBD1 (5 bases). Germline V gene data show CDR1 as MNHEY and CDR2 as SMNVEV (reference sequence). The CDR3 is 13 residues long. Trimming removed 3 bases from V and 5 bases from J, with 10 bases in between. The CDR3 region has the DNA TGTGCCAGCAGTTTTGCAGAGGGGTATGGCTACACCTTC. Protein sequence: CASSFAEGYGYTF.